This TCR beta chain emerged from a study of CD8 T cells in ankylosing spondylitis. Researchers built TCR beta libraries using quantitative 5'-RACE with molecular barcodes. Via MiXCR, TCRdb re-called the 5' RACE reads, giving one row per CDR3 protein. The table records a few hundred thousand distinct CDR3 sequences, approximately 12% of them present only once. The CDR3 sequence is 13 residues long. Trimming shortened V by 3 bases and J by 8 bases, and 10 bases separated the two germline ends. From germline, CDR1 is SEHNR and CDR2 FQNEAQ (reference sequence). Points from the study as a whole: For ankylosing spondylitis blood, a TCR beta motif of 7 to 9 highly homologous variants appeared characteristic. It was reported that disease-linked clones were significantly enriched in matched ankylosing spondylitis synovial fluid. Disease-linked clones had a CD8+ phenotype and relatively low frequency in peripheral blood.

Notes on this clonotype: Its antigen is not known.

This TCR derives from a male donor with ankylosing spondylitis or in good health (not recorded which). The rearrangement uses TRBV7-9 and TRBJ1-4; D is uncertain. The specimen sequenced was blood, either unsorted or a sorted T cell fraction (not recorded which). CDR3 sequence reads: CASSFQAAEKLFF. The CDR3 region has the DNA TGTGCCAGCAGCTTTCAGGCCGCGGAAAAACTGTTTTTT.